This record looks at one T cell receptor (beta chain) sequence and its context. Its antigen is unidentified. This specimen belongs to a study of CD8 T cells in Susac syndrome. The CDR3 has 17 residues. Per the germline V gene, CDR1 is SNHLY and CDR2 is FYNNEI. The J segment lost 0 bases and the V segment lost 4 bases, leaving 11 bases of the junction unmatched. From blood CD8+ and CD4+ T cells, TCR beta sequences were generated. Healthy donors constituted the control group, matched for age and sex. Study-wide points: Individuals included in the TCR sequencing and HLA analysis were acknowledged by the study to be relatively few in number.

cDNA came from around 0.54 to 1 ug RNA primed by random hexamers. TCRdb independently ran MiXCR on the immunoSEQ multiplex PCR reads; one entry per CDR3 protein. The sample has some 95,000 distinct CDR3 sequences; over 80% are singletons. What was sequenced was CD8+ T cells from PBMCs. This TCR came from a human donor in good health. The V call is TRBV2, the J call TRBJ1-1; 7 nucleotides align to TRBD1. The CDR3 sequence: CASSGHLGQTMNTEAFF. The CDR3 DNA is TGTGCCAGCAGTGGACACCTGGGACAGACTATGAACACTGAAGCTTTCTTT.